This TCR beta chain was recovered during a study of blood T cell repertoires in COVID-19 (dated by TCRdb to 2020 to 2022). The study in broad terms: Samples from collaborators originated in the United States, Italy and Spain and spanned both the acute and convalescent phases of COVID-19. Samples came from the ongoing ImmuneRACE study (first 160 participants) plus 1,254 subjects from 6 global collaborators. The repertoires were released in a freely available public database meant as a resource for research on the immune response to SARS-CoV-2. The material from the prospective study consisted of cDNA or gDNA derived from T cells, B-cell-depleted T cells, or PBMCs. Deeply sampled blood TCRbeta repertoires from subjects exposed to, actively infected with, or recovered from COVID-19 were included in the dataset. Where HLA class I and class II types were available, the types were taken from metadata supplied by the sample provider, not from assay-based typing. Nearly every sample came with metadata listing a de-identified subject ID, COVID-19 status, age in years and sex. Overall results and qualifications from the work: Clinical and demographic metadata were provided uncurated, with the amount varying by source and participant.

Its CDR3 holds 14 amino acids, cysteine through phenylalanine. Kept here is only the CDR3 DNA, which spans 42 bases and is read in frame from base 1. CDR1 and CDR2 were assigned from the germline V gene as MNHEY and SVGEGT. V lost 5 bases and J lost 4 bases; the stretch between them is 12 bases long. The immunoSEQ Assay, a bias-controlled multiplex PCR, was used to amplify TCRbeta CDR3 regions from genomic DNA. Processing in the source paper ran as follows. Nucleated cell counts per sample were estimated from amplification of reference gene primers within the assay. To quantify the absolute abundance of each unique TCRbeta CDR3 rearrangement, sequence reads were collapsed and filtered. Productive Simpson clonality was computed per sample as the square root of Simpson's diversity index over productive rearrangements. TCRdb retrieved this table from immuneACCESS and kept in-frame rearrangements only. Not all clones are present; in checked studies, unresolved V genes account for under half, and no reason is known for the remainder. V and J calls and clone size are those listed in that table; D and trimming were worked out from the DNA. The sample table holds around 500,000 clones, of which around nine tenths were seen once. Less than 2% of the sample rests with the top ten.

As concerns this clone: Its antigen specificity is not known. The sample holds no much larger clone one base away, and base qualities are not on file.

Enrolling through a virtual design, the prospective study's participants ranged in age from roughly 18 to 90 years and lived across 24 United States geographic areas. Cohort assignment in the prospective study relied on participant-reported clinical history from a screening survey and a study questionnaire. Recovered participants in ImmuneRACE Cohort 3 were defined as having two consecutive negative NP/OP PCR tests, clearance from a healthcare professional, or resolution of symptoms. In the prospective study, whole blood, serum and a nasopharyngeal or oropharyngeal swab were collected from each participant by mobile phlebotomists. Participants in the prospective study had the option to provide additional blood draws and questionnaires over a roughly two-month period. Before DNA extraction, blood samples from the prospective study were shipped at room temperature or frozen.

In this chain, TRBV6-2 or TRBV6-3 is recombined with TRBJ1-5; the D segment cannot be called with confidence. Sequenced: PBMCs or T cells enriched from blood (not recorded which). This receptor was identified in a woman between 40 and 50 years old who had recovered from COVID-19. The CDR3 sequence is CASSPGGENQPQHF. The DNA is as follows: TGTGCCAGCAGTCCGGGCGGGGAGAATCAGCCCCAGCATTTT.